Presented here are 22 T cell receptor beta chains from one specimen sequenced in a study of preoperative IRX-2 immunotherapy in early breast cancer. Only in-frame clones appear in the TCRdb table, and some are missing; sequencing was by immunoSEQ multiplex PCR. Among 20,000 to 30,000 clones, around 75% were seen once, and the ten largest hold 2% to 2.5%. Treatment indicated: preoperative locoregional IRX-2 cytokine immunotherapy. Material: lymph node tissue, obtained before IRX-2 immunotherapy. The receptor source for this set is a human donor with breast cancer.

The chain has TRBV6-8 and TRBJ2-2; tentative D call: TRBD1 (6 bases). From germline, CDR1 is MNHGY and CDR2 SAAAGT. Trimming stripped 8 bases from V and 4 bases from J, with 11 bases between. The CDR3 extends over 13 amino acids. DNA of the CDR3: TGTGCCAGCTCGGGACAAAGCACCGGGGAGCTGTTTTTT. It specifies CASSGQSTGELFF.

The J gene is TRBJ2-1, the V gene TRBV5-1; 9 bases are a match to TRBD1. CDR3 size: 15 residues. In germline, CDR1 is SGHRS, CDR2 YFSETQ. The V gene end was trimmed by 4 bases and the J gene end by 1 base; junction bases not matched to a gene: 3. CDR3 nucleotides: TGCGCCAGCAGCGCGACAGGGGGGTCCTACAATGAGCAGTTCTTC. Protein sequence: CASSATGGSYNEQFF.

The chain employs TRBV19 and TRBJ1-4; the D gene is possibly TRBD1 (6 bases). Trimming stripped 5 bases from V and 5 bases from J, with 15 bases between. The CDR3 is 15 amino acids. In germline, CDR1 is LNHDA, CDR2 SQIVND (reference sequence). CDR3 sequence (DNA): TGTGCCAGTAGTGTAAACAGGGAACGGAATGAAAAACTGTTTTTT. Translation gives CASSVNRERNEKLFF.

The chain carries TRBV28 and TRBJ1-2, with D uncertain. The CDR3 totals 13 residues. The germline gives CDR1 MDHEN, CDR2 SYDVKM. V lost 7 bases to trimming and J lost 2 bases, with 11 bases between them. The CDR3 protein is CASTFSGNYGYTF. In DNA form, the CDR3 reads TGTGCCAGCACGTTTTCGGGGAACTATGGCTACACCTTC.

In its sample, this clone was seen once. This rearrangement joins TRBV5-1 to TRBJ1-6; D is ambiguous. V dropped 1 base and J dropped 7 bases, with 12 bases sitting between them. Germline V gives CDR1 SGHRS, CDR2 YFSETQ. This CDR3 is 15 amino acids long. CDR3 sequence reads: CASSLTAGPNSPLHF. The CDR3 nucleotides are TGCGCCAGCAGCTTGACAGCAGGCCCCAATTCACCCCTCCACTTT.

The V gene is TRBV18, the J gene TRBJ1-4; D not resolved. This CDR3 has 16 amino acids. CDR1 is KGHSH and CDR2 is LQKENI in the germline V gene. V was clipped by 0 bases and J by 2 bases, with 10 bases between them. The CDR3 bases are TGTGCCAGCTCACCACCTTACCGGGCTACTAATGAAAAACTGTTTTTT. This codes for CASSPPYRATNEKLFF.

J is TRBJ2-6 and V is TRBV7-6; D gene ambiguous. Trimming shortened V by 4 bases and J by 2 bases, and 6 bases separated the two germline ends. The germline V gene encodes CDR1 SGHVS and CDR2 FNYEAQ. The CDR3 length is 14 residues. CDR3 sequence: CASSSDTGANVLTF. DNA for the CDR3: TGTGCCAGCAGCTCAGATACTGGGGCCAACGTCCTGACTTTC. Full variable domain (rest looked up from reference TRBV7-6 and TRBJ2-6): GAGVSQSPRYKVTKRGQDVALRCDPISGHVSLYWYRQALGQGPEFLTYFNYEAQQDKSGLPNDRFSAERPEGSISTLTIQRTEQRDSAMYRCASSSDTGANVLTFGAGSRLTVL.

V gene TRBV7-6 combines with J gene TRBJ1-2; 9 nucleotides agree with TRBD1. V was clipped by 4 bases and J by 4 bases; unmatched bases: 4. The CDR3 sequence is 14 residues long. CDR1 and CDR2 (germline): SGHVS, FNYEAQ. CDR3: CASSSGQGSYGYTF. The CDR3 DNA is TGTGCCAGCAGCTCTGGACAGGGGAGCTATGGCTACACCTTC.

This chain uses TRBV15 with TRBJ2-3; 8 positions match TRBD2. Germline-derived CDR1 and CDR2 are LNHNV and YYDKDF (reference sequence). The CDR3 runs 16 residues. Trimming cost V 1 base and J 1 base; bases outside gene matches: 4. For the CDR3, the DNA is TGTGCCACCAGCAGAGTGGCTAGCGGGCGCACAGATACGCAGTATTTT. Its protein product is CATSRVASGRTDTQYF. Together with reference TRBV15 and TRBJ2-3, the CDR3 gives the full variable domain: DAMVIQNPRYQVTQFGKPVTLSCSQTLNHNVMYWYQQKSSQAPKLLFHYYDKDFNNEADTPDNFQSRRPNTSFCFLDIRSPGLGDTAMYLCATSRVASGRTDTQYFGPGTRLTVL.

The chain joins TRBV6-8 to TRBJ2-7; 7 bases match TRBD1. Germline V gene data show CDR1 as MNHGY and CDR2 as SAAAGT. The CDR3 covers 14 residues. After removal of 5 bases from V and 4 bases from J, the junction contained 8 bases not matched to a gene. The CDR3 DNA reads TGTGCCAGCAGTCGAAAGACAGGGAGTTACGAGCAGTACTTC. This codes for CASSRKTGSYEQYF.

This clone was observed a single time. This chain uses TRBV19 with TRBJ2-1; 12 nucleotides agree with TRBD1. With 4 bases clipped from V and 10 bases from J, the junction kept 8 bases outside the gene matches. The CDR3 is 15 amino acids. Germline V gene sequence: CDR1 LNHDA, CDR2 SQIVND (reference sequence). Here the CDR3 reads CASSTPGQGAREQFF. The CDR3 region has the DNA TGTGCCAGTAGTACCCCGGGACAGGGGGCGCGAGAGCAGTTCTTC.

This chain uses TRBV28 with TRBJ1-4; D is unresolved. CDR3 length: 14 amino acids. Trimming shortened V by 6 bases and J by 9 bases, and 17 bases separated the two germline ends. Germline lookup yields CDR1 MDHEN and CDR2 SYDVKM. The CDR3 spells CASSPTGRLKKLFF. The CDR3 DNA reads TGTGCCAGCAGCCCGACCGGGAGGCTTAAAAAACTGTTTTTT.

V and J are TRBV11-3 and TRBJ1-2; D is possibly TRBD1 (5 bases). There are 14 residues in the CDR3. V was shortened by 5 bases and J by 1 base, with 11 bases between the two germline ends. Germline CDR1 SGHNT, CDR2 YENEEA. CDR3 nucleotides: TGTGCCAGCAGCCGGGGACGGGATAACTATGGCTACACCTTC. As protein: CASSRGRDNYGYTF.

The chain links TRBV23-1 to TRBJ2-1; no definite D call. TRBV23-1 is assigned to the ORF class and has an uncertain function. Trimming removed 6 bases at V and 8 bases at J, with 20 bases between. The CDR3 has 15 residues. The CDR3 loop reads CASSQDRTFWDEQFF. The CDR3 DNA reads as TGCGCCAGCAGCCAAGATAGGACCTTTTGGGATGAGCAGTTCTTC.

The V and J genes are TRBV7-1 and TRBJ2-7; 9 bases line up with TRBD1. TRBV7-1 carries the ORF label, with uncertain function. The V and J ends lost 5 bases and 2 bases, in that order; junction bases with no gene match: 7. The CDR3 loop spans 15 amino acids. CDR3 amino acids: CASSVTGTGTYEQYF. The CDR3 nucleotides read TGTGCCAGCAGCGTCACCGGGACAGGGACCTACGAGCAGTACTTC.

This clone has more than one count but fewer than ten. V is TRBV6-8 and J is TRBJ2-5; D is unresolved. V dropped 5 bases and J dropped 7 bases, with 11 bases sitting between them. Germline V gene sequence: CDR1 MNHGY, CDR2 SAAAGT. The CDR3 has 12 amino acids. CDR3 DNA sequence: TGTGCCAGCAGTGCTTCCTCGTCGACCCAGTACTTC. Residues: CASSASSSTQYF.

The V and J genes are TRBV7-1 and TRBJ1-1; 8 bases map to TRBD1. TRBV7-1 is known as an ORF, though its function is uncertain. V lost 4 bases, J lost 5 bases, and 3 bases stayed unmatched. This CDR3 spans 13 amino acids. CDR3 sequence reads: CASSFGQGTEAFF. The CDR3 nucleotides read TGTGCCAGCAGCTTTGGACAGGGAACTGAAGCTTTCTTT.

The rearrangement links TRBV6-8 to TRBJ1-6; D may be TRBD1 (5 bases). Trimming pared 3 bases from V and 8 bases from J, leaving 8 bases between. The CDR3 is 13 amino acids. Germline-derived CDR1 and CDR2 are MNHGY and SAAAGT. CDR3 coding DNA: TGTGCCAGCAGTTATCGGGACGATTCACCCCTCCACTTT. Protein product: CASSYRDDSPLHF.

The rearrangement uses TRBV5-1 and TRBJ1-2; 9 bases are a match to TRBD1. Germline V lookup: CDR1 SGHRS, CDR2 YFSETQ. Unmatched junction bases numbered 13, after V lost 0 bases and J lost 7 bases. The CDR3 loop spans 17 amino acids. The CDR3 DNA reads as TGCGCCAGCAGCTTGGCCGCGGACAGGGGCCCTACGAGTGGCTACACCTTC. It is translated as CASSLAADRGPTSGYTF.

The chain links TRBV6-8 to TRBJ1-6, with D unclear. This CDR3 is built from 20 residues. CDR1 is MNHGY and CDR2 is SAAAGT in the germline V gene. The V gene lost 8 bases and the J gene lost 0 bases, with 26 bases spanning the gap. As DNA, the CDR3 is TGTGCCAGCCGGGCCTCTACTCTCCGCCCCCGGAGCTCCTATAATTCACCCCTCCACTTT. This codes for CASRASTLRPRSSYNSPLHF.

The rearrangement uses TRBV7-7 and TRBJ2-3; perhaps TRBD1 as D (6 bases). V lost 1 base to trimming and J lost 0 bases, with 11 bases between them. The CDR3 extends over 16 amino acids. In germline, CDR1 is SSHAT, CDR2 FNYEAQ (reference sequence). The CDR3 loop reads CASSLGQGSSTDTQYF. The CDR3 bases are TGTGCCAGCAGCTTAGGGCAGGGGTCTAGCACAGATACGCAGTATTTT. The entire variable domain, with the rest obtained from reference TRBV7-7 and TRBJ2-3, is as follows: GAGVSQSPRYKVTKRGQDVTLRCDPISSHATLYWYQQALGQGPEFLTYFNYEAQPDKSGLPSDRFSAERPEGSISTLTIQRTEQRDSAMYRCASSLGQGSSTDTQYFGPGTRLTVL.

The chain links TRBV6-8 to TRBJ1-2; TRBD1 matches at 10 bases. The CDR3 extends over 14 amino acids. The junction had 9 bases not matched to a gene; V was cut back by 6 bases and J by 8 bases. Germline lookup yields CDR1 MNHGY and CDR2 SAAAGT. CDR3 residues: CASRSGTGVWGYTF. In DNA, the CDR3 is TGTGCCAGCAGGTCCGGGACAGGGGTCTGGGGCTACACCTTC.